These 29 T cell receptor beta chains originate from one sample sequenced in a study of shared clonotypes between healthy human individuals. The table came from immunoSEQ multiplex PCR; TCRdb's copy has only in-frame clones and leaves some out. This sample has 2 million or so clones, with about 95% found just once. The naive CD8 population came from CD45RO-negative cells selected for CCR7, without terminally differentiated effector memory CD45RA+ cells. Sequencing input: naive CD8+ T cells sorted from blood. The origin of the receptors is a man in his late teens or twenties in good health.

J is TRBJ2-7 and V is TRBV29-1; perhaps D is TRBD1 or TRBD2 (5 bases each). Trimming pared 8 bases from V and 5 bases from J, leaving 19 bases between. There are 13 residues in the CDR3. Germline assignment: CDR1 SQVTM and CDR2 ANQGSEA. The CDR3 region is CSYLDGTRDEQYF. The CDR3 DNA sequence: TGCAGCTATCTCGACGGGACCCGAGACGAGCAGTACTTC.

The V call is TRBV6-5, the J call TRBJ1-2; a possible D gene is TRBD1 (5 bases). Germline V gene sequence: CDR1 MNHEY, CDR2 SVGAGI. The CDR3 is made up of 13 amino acids. The germline V and J ends were trimmed by 2 bases and 3 bases, with 7 bases remaining between them. CDR3 bases: TGTGCCAGCAGTTACACAGGAGACTATGGCTACACCTTC. It specifies CASSYTGDYGYTF.

The chain uses TRBV12-5 and TRBJ2-7; the D gene is possibly TRBD2 (7 bases). This CDR3 spans 16 amino acids. Germline V gene lookup returns CDR1 LGHNT and CDR2 FRNRAP. V gave up 7 bases and J gave up 2 bases, with 21 bases separating them. The CDR3 protein is CASVFGNWGGPYEQYF. As DNA, the CDR3 is TGTGCTAGTGTCTTTGGGAACTGGGGGGGCCCCTACGAGCAGTACTTC.

As concerns this clone: Other DNA sequences of this sample code for an identical CDR3. The rearrangement joins TRBV27 to TRBJ1-3; D is ambiguous. Trimming stripped 0 bases from V and 0 bases from J, with 6 bases between. CDR3 length equals 15 residues. In germline, CDR1 is MNHEY, CDR2 SMNVEV (reference sequence). This CDR3 reads CASSLSAYSGNTIYF. For the CDR3, the DNA is TGTGCCAGCAGTTTATCTGCTTACTCTGGAAACACCATATATTTT.

This sequence joins TRBV10-2 and TRBJ1-1; TRBD1 aligns across 11 bases. The CDR3 has 16 amino acids. V was clipped by 1 base and J by 3 bases; unmatched bases: 4. Germline loops: CDR1 WSHSY, CDR2 SAAADI. CDR3 loop: CASSEWPGQGDTEAFF. The CDR3 nucleotides are TGCGCCAGCAGTGAGTGGCCGGGACAGGGGGACACTGAAGCTTTCTTT.

The chain has TRBV5-1 and TRBJ1-1; 11 bases line up with TRBD1. The CDR3 contains 14 residues. Trimming at V came to 3 bases and at J to 6 bases, leaving 4 bases not matched to a gene. In germline, CDR1 is SGHRS, CDR2 YFSETQ. The CDR3 region has the DNA TGCGCCAGCAGCTGGACAGGGGGCGCCGCTGAAGCTTTCTTT. It specifies CASSWTGGAAEAFF.

The chain links TRBV9 to TRBJ2-1, with 7 bases that match TRBD2. The germline V gene has CDR1 SGDLS and CDR2 YYNGEE. This CDR3 is 15 amino acids long. The ends lost 2 bases at V and 6 bases at J; junction bases unmatched: 8. The CDR3 protein is CASSVAGVPLNEQFF. CDR3 in DNA: TGTGCCAGCAGCGTCGCGGGAGTTCCCCTCAATGAGCAGTTCTTC.

The V call is TRBV11-3, the J call TRBJ2-7; 13 bases are shared with TRBD2. Germline V lookup: CDR1 SGHNT, CDR2 YENEEA. The CDR3 is 16 residues long. V shed 0 bases, J shed 8 bases, and the junction held 7 bases outside the gene matches. CDR3 sequence (DNA): TGTGCCAGCAGCTTAGAGGGGACTAGCGGGGTCGGAAAGCAGTACTTC. This gives the protein CASSLEGTSGVGKQYF.

The rearrangement uses TRBV2 and TRBJ1-2; possible D gene TRBD1, 5 bases. Trimming took 10 bases from V and 2 from J, leaving 17 bases between them. Per germline, CDR1 SNHLY and CDR2 FYNNEI. CDR3 length equals 14 residues. The CDR3 loop is CATDSQTQNYGYTF. For the CDR3, the DNA is TGTGCCACCGACAGCCAAACTCAAAACTATGGCTACACCTTC.

About this clone: Germline is not matched at one junction end, which may reflect a read error. The rearrangement joins TRBV28 to TRBJ1-3; possible D gene TRBD1, 5 bases. Germline loops: CDR1 MDHEN, CDR2 SYDVKM. The CDR3 has 16 amino acids. Here the CDR3 DNA reads TGTGCCACCAGTTCCCCTTCGAGGGGCTCTGGAAACACCATATATTTT. This gives the protein CATSSPSRGSGNTIYF. Full variable domain (outside the CDR3, taken from reference TRBV28 and TRBJ1-3): DVKVTQSSRYLVKRTGEKVFLECVQDMDHENMFWYRQDPGLGLRLIYFSYDVKMKEKGDIPEGYSVSREKKERFSLILESASTNQTSMYLCATSSPSRGSGNTIYFGEGSWLTVV.

J is TRBJ2-7 and V is TRBV27, with D possibly being TRBD1 (5 bases). V lost 5 bases and J lost 5, with 16 bases in between. The CDR3 spans 14 residues. Germline assignment: CDR1 MNHEY and CDR2 SMNVEV (reference sequence). CDR3 in amino acids: CASSPRDSTNEQYF. The CDR3 DNA is TGTGCCAGCAGTCCCCGAGACAGTACTAACGAGCAGTACTTC.

The V gene is TRBV4-3, the J gene TRBJ2-2; no reliable D call. Per the germline V gene, CDR1 is LGHNA and CDR2 is YSLEER. Trimming cost V 0 bases and J 7 bases, with 3 bases left between them. CDR3 size: 12 residues. The CDR3 coding sequence is TGCGCCAGCAGCCAAGATCTCGGGGAGCTGTTTTTT. It specifies CASSQDLGELFF.

This chain uses TRBV10-2 with TRBJ2-7; the match to TRBD1 covers 10 bases. The V gene end was trimmed by 0 bases and the J gene end by 2 bases; junction bases not matched to a gene: 7. The CDR3 length is 17 residues. Germline CDR1 WSHSY, CDR2 SAAADI. CDR3 DNA sequence: TGCGCCAGCAGTGAGTCGTTGGGGACAGGGGACCCCTACGAGCAGTACTTC. This translates into CASSESLGTGDPYEQYF.

The V gene is TRBV25-1, the J gene TRBJ2-7, with 11 bases aligning to TRBD2. Germline CDR1 MGHDK, CDR2 SYGVNS. The CDR3 extends over 15 amino acids. Losses at the gene ends were 6 bases for V and 6 bases for J; bases not matched to a gene: 10. The CDR3 spells CASSLLAGVIGEQYF. In DNA form, the CDR3 reads TGTGCCAGCAGCCTACTAGCGGGAGTGATAGGCGAGCAGTACTTC.

The genes are TRBV5-6 and TRBJ2-4, with 10 bases identical to TRBD2. The CDR3 is 14 residues long. V trimming: 4 bases; J trimming: 5 bases; junction bases outside the gene matches: 3. CDR1 and CDR2 from the germline V gene are SGHDT and YYEEEE. CDR3 DNA: TGTGCCAGCAGCCTCGGACTAGCGGAAAACATTCAGTACTTC. Its translation is CASSLGLAENIQYF.

V is TRBV7-9 and J is TRBJ1-4; D ambiguous. V gave up 1 base and J gave up 8 bases, with 20 bases separating them. Looked up from germline, CDR1 is SEHNR and CDR2 is FQNEAQ (reference sequence). There are 17 residues in the CDR3. CDR3 DNA sequence: TGTGCCAGCAGCTTAGGGGGAAAAGCATCTCGTGGGGAAAAACTGTTTTTT. Its translation: CASSLGGKASRGEKLFF. Variable domain in full (rest from reference TRBV7-9 and TRBJ1-4): DTGVSQNPRHKITKRGQNVTFRCDPISEHNRLYWYRQTLGQGPEFLTYFQNEAQLEKSRLLSDRFSAERPKGSFSTLEIQRTEQGDSAMYLCASSLGGKASRGEKLFFGSGTQLSVL.

This chain links TRBV5-1 with TRBJ1-1; no clear D gene. The CDR3 is made up of 15 amino acids. V was pared by 0 bases and J by 0 bases, with 9 bases between. CDR1 SGHRS and CDR2 YFSETQ come from the germline V gene. For the CDR3, the DNA is TGCGCCAGCAGCTTGGTGTGGGGAATGAACACTGAAGCTTTCTTT. Encoded protein: CASSLVWGMNTEAFF.

The rearrangement joins TRBV5-5 to TRBJ2-2; no definite D call. CDR1 and CDR2 from the germline V gene are SGHKS and YYEKEE (reference sequence). Between the trimmed V and J ends, which lost 1 base and 3 bases, there was a span of 13 bases. CDR3 length: 16 residues. DNA of the CDR3: TGTGCCAGCAGCTTGTTGGAGCGACTGTACACCGGGGAGCTGTTTTTT. The encoded protein is CASSLLERLYTGELFF.

The gene calls are TRBV7-2 and TRBJ2-7; D perhaps matches TRBD2 (6 bases). This CDR3 has 16 residues. The V and J ends lost 1 base and 7 bases respectively, with 20 bases between them. Germline lookup yields CDR1 SGHTA and CDR2 FQGNSA. This CDR3 reads CASSLGFDSEGREQYF. CDR3 nucleotides: TGTGCCAGCAGCTTAGGGTTCGACTCGGAGGGTAGGGAGCAGTACTTC.

To note about this clone: Other DNA sequences in this specimen translate into the identical CDR3. The chain couples TRBV7-8 to TRBJ2-7; the match to TRBD2 covers 8 bases. V shed 1 base, J shed 4 bases, and the junction held 3 bases outside the gene matches. Germline V CDR1 and CDR2: SGHVS, FQNEAQ. This CDR3 has 14 amino acids. The CDR3 sequence: CASSLGAGGYEQYF. Here the CDR3 DNA reads TGTGCCAGCAGCTTAGGTGCGGGAGGATACGAGCAGTACTTC.

This clone showed up just once. The gene calls are TRBV9 and TRBJ1-1; no definite D call. Looked up from germline, CDR1 is SGDLS and CDR2 is YYNGEE. This CDR3 has 14 amino acids. Trimming left V 0 bases short and J 0 bases short, with 6 bases between. CDR3 bases: TGTGCCAGCAGCGTAGATCCAGTGAACACTGAAGCTTTCTTT. Translation gives CASSVDPVNTEAFF.

Of note for this clone: The identical CDR3 is also encoded by other nucleotide sequences in the sample. The chain uses TRBV7-9 and TRBJ2-7, with TRBD1 as a possible D gene (6 bases). The CDR3 sequence is 11 residues long. Germline CDR1 is SEHNR and CDR2 is FQNEAQ (reference sequence). V lost 6 bases and J lost 3, with 6 bases in between. CDR3 in amino acids: CASRDSYEQYF. The CDR3 DNA is TGTGCCAGCAGGGACAGCTACGAGCAGTACTTC.

The gene calls are TRBV6-1 and TRBJ2-7; D may be TRBD2 (6 bases). Germline CDR1 MNHNS, CDR2 SASEGT. The ends were cut back, 6 bases at V and 4 bases at J, with 19 bases in the middle. CDR3 size: 15 residues. The CDR3 sequence is CASSPGTGGWYEQYF. CDR3 coding DNA: TGTGCCAGCAGCCCCGGGACTGGGGGGTGGTACGAGCAGTACTTC.

The chain recombines TRBV7-9 with TRBJ2-3; maybe TRBD2 (7 bases). The CDR3 runs 15 residues. CDR1 is SEHNR, CDR2 FQNEAQ, per germline (reference sequence). Trimming took 0 bases from V and 4 from J, leaving 11 bases between them. The CDR3 loop reads CASSLAGGPPDTQYF. The CDR3 coding sequence is TGTGCCAGCAGCTTAGCGGGGGGGCCCCCAGATACGCAGTATTTT.

V gene TRBV7-8 combines with J gene TRBJ2-1; D might be TRBD1 (5 bases). V was clipped by 4 bases and J by 4 bases, with 11 bases between them. The CDR3 contains 14 residues. Germline V gene sequence: CDR1 SGHVS, CDR2 FQNEAQ. CDR3 DNA sequence: TGTGCCAGCAGCTCCAACAAGGGGTACAATGAGCAGTTCTTC. Its translation is CASSSNKGYNEQFF.

The chain couples TRBV11-1 to TRBJ2-1, with unresolved D. Germline V gives CDR1 SGHAT, CDR2 FQDESV (reference sequence). This CDR3 is 11 amino acids long. Trimming pared 8 bases from V and 5 bases from J, leaving 7 bases between. CDR3 bases: TGTGCCAGCGGTGAGGACAATGAGCAGTTCTTC. Its protein product is CASGEDNEQFF.

The chain has TRBV10-3 and TRBJ2-7, with a tentative D call TRBD1 (6 bases). Germline V gene sequence: CDR1 ENHRY, CDR2 SYGVKD. Trimming removed 8 bases from V and 0 bases from J, with 14 bases in between. The CDR3 sequence is 14 residues long. This CDR3 is CAIGRQDSSYEQYF. As DNA, the CDR3 is TGTGCCATCGGTCGACAGGATAGCTCCTACGAGCAGTACTTC.

V usage is TRBV6-6 and J usage is TRBJ2-2; D possibly corresponds to TRBD1 (9 bases). The length of the CDR3 is 16 residues. The germline gives CDR1 MNHNY, CDR2 SVGAGI (reference sequence). V was clipped by 7 bases and J by 9 bases, with 24 bases between them. Here the CDR3 reads CASMGQGGSGAWELFF. In nucleotides, the CDR3 is TGTGCCAGCATGGGACAGGGCGGTAGCGGGGCCTGGGAGCTGTTTTTT.

The genes are TRBV6-5 and TRBJ2-7; D perhaps matches TRBD1 (6 bases). Germline loops: CDR1 MNHEY, CDR2 SVGAGI. The V end was cut by 0 bases, the J end by 1 base, with 13 bases between. The length of the CDR3 is 16 residues. The CDR3, as DNA: TGTGCCAGCAGTTACTCCCTGTGGGGGCTTTCCTACGAGCAGTACTTC. It specifies CASSYSLWGLSYEQYF.